This TCR beta chain was recovered during a study of Graves' ophthalmopathy and Graves' hyperthyroidism. CDR3 length equals 13 residues. V dropped 5 bases and J dropped 6; count of bases not matched to a gene: 7. CDR1 and CDR2 from the germline V gene are SGHTA and FQGTGA. Clinicians made diagnoses from clinical symptoms, serum thyroxine, TRAb, thyroid ultrasound and orbital computed tomography. At least ten counts were recorded for this clonotype. Its matching antigen is unknown. The authors amplified TCR beta CDR3 regions from RNA transcripts. The library came from an HTBI-primed first-round RT-PCR and a second-round multiplex PCR. Each CDR3 protein is one row after TCRdb ran MiXCR on the multiplex PCR reads. The repertoire holds some 360,000 distinct CDR3 sequences, with about a sixth as singletons. Study findings and constraints: Predictions made by the model for ophthalmopathy progression reached more than 55% sensitivity and roughly 79% specificity. Blood repertoires reportedly contained most expanded thyroid clonotypes above 0.001 frequency.

The TCR sequence derives from an adult woman with stable Graves' hyperthyroidism. This chain uses TRBV7-3 with TRBJ2-7, with 7 bases fitting TRBD2. The source material was peripheral blood. CDR3 sequence (DNA): TGTGCCAGCAGCAGGACTAGTCAAGGCGAGCAGTACTTC. Residues: CASSRTSQGEQYF.